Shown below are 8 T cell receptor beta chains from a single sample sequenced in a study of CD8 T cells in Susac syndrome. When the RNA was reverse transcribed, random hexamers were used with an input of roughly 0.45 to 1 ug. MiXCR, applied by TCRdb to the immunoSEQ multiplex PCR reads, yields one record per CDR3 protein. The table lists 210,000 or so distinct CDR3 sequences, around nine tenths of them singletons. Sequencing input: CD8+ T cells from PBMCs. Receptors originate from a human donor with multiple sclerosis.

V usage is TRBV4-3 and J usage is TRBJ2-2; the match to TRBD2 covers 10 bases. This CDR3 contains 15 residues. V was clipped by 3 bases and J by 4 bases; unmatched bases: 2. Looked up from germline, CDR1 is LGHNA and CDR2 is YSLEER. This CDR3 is CASSQGLASTGELFF. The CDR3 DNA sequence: TGCGCCAGCAGCCAGGGACTAGCGAGCACCGGGGAGCTGTTTTTT.

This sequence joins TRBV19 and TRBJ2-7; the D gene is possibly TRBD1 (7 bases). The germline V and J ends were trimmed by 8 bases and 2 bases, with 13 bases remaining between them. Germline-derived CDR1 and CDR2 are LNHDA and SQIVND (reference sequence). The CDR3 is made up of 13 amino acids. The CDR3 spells CASQGGQPYEQYF. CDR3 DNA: TGTGCCAGTCAGGGGGGACAGCCCTACGAGCAGTACTTC.

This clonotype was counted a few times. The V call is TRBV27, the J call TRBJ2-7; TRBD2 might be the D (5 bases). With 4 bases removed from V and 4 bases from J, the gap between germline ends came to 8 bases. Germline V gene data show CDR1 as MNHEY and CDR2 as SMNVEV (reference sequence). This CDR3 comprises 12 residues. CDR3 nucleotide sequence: TGTGCCAGCAGTTCTACGGGATACGAGCAGTACTTC. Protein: CASSSTGYEQYF.

The CDR3 DNA is TGTGCCAGCAGCTTAGTCCCAGGTTACAGCGGGGTAAACAATGAGCAGTTCTTC. Its translation is CASSLVPGYSGVNNEQFF. The chain joins TRBV7-6 to TRBJ2-1; 7 bases line up with TRBD2. The V gene's germline CDR1 is SGHVS and CDR2 FNYEAQ. J lost 5 bases, V lost 1 base, and 14 bases had no gene match. The CDR3 runs to 18 residues.

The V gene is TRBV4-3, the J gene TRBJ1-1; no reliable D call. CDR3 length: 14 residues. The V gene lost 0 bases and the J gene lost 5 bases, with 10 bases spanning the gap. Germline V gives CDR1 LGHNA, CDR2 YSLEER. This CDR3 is CASSQDRRETEAFF. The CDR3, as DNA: TGCGCCAGCAGCCAAGATCGAAGGGAGACTGAAGCTTTCTTT.

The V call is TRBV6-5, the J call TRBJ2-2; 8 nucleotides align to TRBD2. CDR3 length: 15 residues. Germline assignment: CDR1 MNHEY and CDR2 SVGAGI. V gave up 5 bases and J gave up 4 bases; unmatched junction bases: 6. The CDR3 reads CASSIFSGATGELFF. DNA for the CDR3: TGTGCCAGCAGTATTTTTAGCGGGGCCACCGGGGAGCTGTTTTTT.

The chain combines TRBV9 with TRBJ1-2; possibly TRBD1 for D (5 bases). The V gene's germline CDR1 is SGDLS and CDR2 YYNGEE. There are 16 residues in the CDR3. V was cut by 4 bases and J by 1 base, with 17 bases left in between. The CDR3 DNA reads TGTGCCAGCAGCTTTACCGGGACGTCGGATAACTATGGCTACACCTTC. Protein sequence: CASSFTGTSDNYGYTF.

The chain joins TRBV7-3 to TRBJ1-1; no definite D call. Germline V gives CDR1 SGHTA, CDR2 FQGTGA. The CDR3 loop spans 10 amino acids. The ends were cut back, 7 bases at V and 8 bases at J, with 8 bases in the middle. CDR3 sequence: CASTLLEAFF. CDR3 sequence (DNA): TGTGCCAGCACTCTTCTGGAAGCTTTCTTT.